This T cell receptor (beta chain) was documented in a study of cytomegalovirus exposure and HLA in healthy donors. Turning to the study itself: Of the donors genotyped, approximately 400 in all, over 80% fell in the Caucasian-associated ancestry cluster.

Primers for the PCR totalled 60 Vbeta and 13 Jbeta. The protocol was immunoSEQ multiplex PCR, while the TCRdb copy is restricted to in-frame clones and leaves out a portion. This table has 150,000 to 200,000 clones, about 70% appearing once. Study-level results: The records held CMV serostatus as the only immune exposure information.

The V gene lost 2 bases and the J gene lost 1 base, with 11 bases spanning the gap. This CDR3 has 16 residues. Germline lookup yields CDR1 SGHVS and CDR2 FNYEAQ. This clone was recorded once. Its antigen is undetermined. The sequence came from a woman between 18 and 29 years old in good health and CMV-seropositive. Sequencing was performed on PBMCs. The chain is built from TRBV7-6 and TRBJ1-4, with a tentative D call TRBD1 (6 bases). The DNA for the CDR3 is TGTGCCAGCAGCTTAACCCCCAGGGGAACTAATGAAAAACTGTTTTTT. This gives the protein CASSLTPRGTNEKLFF.